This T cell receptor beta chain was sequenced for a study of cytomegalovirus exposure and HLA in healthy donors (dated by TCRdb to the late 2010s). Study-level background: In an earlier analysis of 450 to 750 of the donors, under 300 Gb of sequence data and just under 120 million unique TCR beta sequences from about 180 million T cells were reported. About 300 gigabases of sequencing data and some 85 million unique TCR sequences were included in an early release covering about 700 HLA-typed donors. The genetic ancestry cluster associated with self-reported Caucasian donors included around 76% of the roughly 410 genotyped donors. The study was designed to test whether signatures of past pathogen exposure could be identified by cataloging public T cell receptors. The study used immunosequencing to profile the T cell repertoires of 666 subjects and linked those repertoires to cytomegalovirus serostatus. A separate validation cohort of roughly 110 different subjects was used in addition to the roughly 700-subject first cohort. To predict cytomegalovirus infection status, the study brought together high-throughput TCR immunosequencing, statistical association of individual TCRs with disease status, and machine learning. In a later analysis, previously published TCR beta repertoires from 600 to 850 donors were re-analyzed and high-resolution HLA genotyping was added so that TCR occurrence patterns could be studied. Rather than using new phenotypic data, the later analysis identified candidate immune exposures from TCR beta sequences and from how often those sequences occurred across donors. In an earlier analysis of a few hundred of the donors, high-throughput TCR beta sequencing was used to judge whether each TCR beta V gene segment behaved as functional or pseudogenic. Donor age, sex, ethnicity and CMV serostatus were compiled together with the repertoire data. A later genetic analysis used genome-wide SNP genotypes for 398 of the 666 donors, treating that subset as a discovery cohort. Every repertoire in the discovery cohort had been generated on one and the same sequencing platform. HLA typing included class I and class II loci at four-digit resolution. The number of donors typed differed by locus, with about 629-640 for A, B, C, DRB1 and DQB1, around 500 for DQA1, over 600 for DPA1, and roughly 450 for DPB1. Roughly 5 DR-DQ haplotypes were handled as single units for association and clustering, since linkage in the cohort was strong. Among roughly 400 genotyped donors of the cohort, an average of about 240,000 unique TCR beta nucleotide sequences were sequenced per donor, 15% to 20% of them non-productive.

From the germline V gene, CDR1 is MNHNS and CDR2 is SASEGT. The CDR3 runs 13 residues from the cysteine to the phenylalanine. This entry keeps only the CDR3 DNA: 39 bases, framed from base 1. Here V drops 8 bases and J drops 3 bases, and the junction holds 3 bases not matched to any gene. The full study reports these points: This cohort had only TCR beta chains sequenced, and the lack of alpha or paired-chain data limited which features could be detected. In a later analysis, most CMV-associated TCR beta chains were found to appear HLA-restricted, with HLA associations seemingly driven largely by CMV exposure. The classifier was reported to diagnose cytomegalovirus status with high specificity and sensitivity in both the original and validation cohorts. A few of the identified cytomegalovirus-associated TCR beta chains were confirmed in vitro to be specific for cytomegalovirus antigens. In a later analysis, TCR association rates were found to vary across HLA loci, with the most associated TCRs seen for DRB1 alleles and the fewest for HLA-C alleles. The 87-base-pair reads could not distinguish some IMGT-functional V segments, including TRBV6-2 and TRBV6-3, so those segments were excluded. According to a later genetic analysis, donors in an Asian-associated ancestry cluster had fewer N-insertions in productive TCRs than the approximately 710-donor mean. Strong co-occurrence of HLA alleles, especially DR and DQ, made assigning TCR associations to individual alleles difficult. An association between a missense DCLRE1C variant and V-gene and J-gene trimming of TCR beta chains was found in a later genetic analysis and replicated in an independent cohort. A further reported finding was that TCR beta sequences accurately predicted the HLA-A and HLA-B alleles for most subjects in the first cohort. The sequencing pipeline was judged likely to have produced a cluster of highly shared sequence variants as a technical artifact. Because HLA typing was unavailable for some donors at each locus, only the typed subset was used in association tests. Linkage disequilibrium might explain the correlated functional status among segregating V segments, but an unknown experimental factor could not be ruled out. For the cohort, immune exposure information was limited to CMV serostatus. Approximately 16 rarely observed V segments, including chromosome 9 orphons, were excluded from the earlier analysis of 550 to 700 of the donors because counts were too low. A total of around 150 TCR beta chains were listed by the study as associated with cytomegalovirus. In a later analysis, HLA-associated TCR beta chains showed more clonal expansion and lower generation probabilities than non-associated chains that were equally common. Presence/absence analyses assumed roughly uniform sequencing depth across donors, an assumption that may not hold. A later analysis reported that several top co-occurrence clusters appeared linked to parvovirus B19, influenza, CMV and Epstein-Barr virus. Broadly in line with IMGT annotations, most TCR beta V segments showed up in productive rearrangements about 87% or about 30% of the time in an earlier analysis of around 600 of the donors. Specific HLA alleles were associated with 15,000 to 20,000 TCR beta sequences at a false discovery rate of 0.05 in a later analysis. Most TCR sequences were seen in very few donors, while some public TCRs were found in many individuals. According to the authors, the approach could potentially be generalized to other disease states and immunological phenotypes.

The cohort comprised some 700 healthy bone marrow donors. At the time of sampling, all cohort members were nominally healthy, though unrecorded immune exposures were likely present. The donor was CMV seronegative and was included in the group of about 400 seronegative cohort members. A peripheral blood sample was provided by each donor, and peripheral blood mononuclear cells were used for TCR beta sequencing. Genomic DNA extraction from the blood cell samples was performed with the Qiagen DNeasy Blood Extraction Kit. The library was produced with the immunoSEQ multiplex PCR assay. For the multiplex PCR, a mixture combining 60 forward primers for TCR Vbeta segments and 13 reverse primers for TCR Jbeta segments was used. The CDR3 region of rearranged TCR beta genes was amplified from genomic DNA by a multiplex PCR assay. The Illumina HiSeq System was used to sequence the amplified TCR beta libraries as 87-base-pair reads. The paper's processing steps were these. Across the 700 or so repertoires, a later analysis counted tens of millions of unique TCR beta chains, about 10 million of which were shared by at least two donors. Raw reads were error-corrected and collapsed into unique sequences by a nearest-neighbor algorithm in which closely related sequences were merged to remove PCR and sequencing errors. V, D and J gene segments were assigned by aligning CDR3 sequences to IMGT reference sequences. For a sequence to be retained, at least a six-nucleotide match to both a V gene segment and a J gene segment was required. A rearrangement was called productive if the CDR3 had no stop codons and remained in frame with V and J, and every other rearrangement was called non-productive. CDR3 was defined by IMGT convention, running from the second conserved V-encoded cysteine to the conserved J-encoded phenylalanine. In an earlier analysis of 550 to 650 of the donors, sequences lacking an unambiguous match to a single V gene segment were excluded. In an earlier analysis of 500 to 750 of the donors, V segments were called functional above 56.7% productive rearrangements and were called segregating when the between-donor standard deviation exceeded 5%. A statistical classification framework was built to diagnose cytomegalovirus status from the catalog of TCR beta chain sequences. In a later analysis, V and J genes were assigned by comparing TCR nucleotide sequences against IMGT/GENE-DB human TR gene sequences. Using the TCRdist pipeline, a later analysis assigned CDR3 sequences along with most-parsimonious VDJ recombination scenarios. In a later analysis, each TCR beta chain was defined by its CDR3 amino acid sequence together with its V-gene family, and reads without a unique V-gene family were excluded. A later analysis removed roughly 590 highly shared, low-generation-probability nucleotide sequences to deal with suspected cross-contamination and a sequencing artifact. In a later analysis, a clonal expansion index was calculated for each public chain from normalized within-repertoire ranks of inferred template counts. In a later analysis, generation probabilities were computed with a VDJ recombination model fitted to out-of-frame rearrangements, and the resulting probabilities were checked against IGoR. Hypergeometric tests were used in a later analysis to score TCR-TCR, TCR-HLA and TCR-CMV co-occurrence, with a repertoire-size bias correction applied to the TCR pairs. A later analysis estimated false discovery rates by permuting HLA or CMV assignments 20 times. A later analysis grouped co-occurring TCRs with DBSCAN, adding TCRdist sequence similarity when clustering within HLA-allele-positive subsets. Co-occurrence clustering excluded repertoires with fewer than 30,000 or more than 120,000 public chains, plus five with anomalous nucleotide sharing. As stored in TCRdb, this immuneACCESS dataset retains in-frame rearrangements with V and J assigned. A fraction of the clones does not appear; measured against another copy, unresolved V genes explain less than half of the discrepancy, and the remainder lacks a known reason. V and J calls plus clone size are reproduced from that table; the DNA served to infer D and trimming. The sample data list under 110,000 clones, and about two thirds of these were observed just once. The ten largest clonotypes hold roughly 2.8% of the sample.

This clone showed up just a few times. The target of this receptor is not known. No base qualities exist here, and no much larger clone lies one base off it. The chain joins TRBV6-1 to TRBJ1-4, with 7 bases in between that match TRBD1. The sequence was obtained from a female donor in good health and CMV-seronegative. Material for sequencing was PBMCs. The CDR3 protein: CASAGQPNEKLFF. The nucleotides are TGTGCCAGCGCGGGACAGCCTAATGAAAAACTGTTTTTT.